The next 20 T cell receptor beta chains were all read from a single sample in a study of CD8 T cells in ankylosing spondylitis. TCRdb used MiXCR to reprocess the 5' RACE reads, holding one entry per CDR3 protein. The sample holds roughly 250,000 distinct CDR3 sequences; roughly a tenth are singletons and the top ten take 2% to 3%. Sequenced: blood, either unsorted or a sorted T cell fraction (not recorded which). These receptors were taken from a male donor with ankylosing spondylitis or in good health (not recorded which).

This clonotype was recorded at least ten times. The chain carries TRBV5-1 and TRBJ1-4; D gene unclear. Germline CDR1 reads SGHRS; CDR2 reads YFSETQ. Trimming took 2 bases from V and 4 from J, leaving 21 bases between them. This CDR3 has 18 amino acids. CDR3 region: CASSFIPPPAGDNEKLFF. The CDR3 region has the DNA TGCGCCAGCAGCTTTATCCCTCCCCCGGCCGGTGATAATGAAAAACTGTTTTTT.

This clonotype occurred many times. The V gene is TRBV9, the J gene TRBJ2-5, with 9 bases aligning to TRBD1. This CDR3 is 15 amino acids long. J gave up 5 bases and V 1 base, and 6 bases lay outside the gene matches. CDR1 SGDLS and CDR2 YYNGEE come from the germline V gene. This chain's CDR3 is CASSVSPGQGETQYF. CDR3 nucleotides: TGTGCCAGCAGCGTATCCCCCGGACAGGGGGAGACCCAGTACTTC.

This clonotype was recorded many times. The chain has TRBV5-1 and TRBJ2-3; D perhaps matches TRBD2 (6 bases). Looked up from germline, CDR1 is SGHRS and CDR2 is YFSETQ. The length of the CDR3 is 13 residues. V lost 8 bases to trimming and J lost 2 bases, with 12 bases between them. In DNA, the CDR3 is TGCGCCAGTACCGGGGGAATCACAGATACGCAGTATTTT. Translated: CASTGGITDTQYF.

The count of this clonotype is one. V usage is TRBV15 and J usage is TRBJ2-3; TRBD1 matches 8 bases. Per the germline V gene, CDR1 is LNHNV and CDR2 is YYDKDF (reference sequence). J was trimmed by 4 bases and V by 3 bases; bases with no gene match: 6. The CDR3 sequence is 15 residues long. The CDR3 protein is CATSSHRGMADTQYF. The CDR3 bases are TGTGCCACCAGCAGCCACAGGGGGATGGCAGATACGCAGTATTTT.

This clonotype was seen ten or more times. The CDR3 is CASSQRASSYEQYF. DNA of the CDR3: TGTGCCAGCAGCCAACGTGCCAGCTCCTACGAGCAGTACTTC. This chain links TRBV3-1 with TRBJ2-7; D call uncertain. The CDR3 consists of 14 residues. CDR1 is LGHDT, CDR2 YNNKEL, per germline (reference sequence). Trimming removed 2 bases at V and 0 bases at J, with 8 bases between.

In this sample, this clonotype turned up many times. In nucleotides, the CDR3 is TGCGCCAGCAGCTTAACCGGACAGCAGCCCCAGCATTTT. Translated, it gives CASSLTGQQPQHF. This chain connects TRBV5-1 to TRBJ1-5; TRBD1 is a possible D gene (6 bases). This CDR3 comprises 13 residues. In germline, CDR1 is SGHRS, CDR2 YFSETQ. Trimming pared 2 bases from V and 7 bases from J, leaving 10 bases between.

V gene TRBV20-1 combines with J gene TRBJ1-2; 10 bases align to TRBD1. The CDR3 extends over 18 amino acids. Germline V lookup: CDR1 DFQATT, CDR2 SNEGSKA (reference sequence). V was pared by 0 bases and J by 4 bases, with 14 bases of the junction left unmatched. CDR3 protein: CSAREARTGGRYGYGYTF. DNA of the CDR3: TGCAGTGCTAGAGAGGCCCGGACAGGGGGTCGATACGGCTATGGCTACACCTTC.

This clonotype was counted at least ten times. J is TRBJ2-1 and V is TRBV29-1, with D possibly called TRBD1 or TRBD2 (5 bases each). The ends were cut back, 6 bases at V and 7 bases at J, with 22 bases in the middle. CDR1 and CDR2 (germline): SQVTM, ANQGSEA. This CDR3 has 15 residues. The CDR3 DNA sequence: TGCAGCGTGTCAGGGATAGCGCCCATGGGGAATGAGCAGTTCTTC. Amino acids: CSVSGIAPMGNEQFF.

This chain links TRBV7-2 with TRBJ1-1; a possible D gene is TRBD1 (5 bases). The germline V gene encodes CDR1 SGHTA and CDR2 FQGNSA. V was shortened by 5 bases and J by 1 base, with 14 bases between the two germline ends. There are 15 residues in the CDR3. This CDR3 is CASSPYPRGNTEAFF. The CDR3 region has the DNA TGTGCCAGCAGCCCCTACCCGAGGGGGAACACTGAAGCTTTCTTT.

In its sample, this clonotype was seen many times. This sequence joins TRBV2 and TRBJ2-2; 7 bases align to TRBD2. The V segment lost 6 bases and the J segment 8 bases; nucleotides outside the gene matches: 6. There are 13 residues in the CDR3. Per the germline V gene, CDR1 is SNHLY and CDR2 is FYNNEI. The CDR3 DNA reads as TGTGCCAGCAGAGGGGAGGGGCCTGGGGAGCTGTTTTTT. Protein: CASRGEGPGELFF.

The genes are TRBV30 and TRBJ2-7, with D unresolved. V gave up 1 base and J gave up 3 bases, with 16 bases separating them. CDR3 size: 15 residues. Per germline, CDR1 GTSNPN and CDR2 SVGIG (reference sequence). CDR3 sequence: CAWSADVVPGYEQYF. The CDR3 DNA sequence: TGTGCCTGGAGTGCGGACGTTGTCCCTGGCTACGAGCAGTACTTC.

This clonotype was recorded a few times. CDR3 in DNA: TGTGCCTGGAGTGTAGGTGGAGGTAGCACAGATACGCAGTATTTT. This encodes CAWSVGGGSTDTQYF. J is TRBJ2-3 and V is TRBV30; D is perhaps TRBD2 (5 bases). Trimming left V 0 bases short and J 0 bases short, with 10 bases between. The CDR3 is made up of 15 amino acids. Germline V gene lookup returns CDR1 GTSNPN and CDR2 SVGIG (reference sequence).

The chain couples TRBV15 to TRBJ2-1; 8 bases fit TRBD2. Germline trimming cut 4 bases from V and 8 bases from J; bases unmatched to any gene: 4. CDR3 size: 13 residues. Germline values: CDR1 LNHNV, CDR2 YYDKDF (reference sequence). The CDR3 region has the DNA TGTGCCACCAGCATCGGACTAGCATATGAGCAGTTCTTC. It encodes CATSIGLAYEQFF.

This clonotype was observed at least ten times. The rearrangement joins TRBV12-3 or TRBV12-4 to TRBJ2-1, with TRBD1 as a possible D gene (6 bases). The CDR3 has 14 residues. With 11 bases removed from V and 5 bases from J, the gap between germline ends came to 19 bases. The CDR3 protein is CACRDRSLDNEQFF. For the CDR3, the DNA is TGTGCCTGCCGCGACAGGTCCCTGGACAATGAGCAGTTCTTC.

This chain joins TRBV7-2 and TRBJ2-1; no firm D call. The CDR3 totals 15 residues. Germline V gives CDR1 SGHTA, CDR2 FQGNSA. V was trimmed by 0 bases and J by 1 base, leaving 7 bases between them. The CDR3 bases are TGTGCCAGCAGCTTAGCGGGAAGGTCCTACAATGAGCAGTTCTTC. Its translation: CASSLAGRSYNEQFF.

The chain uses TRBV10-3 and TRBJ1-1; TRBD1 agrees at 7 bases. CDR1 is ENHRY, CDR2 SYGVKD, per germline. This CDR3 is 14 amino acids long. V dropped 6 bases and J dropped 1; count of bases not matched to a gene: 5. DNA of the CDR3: TGTGCCATCAGGGAGGGGGCGACGAACACTGAAGCTTTCTTT. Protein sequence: CAIREGATNTEAFF.

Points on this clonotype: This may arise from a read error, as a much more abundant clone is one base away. The DNA of the CDR3 is TGTGTCAGCAGCCAAAGGGTAGCGACTAGACAAGAGACCCAGTACTTC. It codes for CVSSQRVATRQETQYF. The chain uses TRBV3-1 and TRBJ2-5; a possible D gene is TRBD2 (6 bases). The CDR3 extends over 16 amino acids. Looked up from germline, CDR1 is LGHDT and CDR2 is YNNKEL (reference sequence).

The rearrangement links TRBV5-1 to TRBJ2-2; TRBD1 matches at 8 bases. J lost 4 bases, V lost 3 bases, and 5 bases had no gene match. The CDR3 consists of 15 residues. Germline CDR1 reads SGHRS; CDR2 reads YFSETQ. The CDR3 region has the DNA TGCGCCAGCAGCTGGGACAGGCCCAGCACCGGGGAGCTGTTTTTT. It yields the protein CASSWDRPSTGELFF.

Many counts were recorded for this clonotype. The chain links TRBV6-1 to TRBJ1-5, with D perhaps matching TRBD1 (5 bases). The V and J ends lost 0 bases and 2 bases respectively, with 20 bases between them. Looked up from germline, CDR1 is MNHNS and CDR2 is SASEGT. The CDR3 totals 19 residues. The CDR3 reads CASSEARTGFLGRNQPQHF. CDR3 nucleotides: TGTGCCAGCAGTGAAGCCCGCACAGGATTCCTAGGTCGCAATCAGCCCCAGCATTTT.

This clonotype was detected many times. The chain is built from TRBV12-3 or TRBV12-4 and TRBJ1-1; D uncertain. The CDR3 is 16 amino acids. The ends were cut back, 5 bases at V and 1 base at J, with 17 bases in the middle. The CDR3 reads CASSPQAGSKNTEAFF. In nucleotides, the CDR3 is TGTGCCAGCAGTCCCCAAGCGGGCAGTAAGAACACTGAAGCTTTCTTT.